These 18 T cell receptor beta chains originate from one sample sequenced in a study of graft-versus-host responses after intestinal transplantation. TCRdb's copy holds only in-frame clones and misses some; the assay was immunoSEQ multiplex PCR. In the table there are about 86,000 clones, 88% of which are singletons. Their antigens are not known. The material sequenced was unstimulated CD4+ T cells sorted from spleen or lymph node cells, taken before transplant. The receptors were sampled from a human donor who was the organ donor for an intestinal transplant.

The chain combines TRBV6-5 with TRBJ2-3, with 9 nucleotides matching TRBD2. Looked up from germline, CDR1 is MNHEY and CDR2 is SVGAGI. CDR3 size: 15 residues. V was clipped by 11 bases and J by 2 bases; unmatched bases: 11. The CDR3 DNA is TGTGCCGCCTCCCAGCGGGGGGCGTACACAGATACGCAGTATTTT. Translated: CAASQRGAYTDTQYF.

The chain couples TRBV6-5 to TRBJ1-2, with unresolved D. The germline V gene has CDR1 MNHEY and CDR2 SVGAGI. V was shortened by 8 bases and J by 6 bases, with 13 bases between the two germline ends. The CDR3 runs to 12 residues. As DNA, the CDR3 is TGTGCCAGCCACCGGGGAGGGAATGGCTACACCTTC. Its translation: CASHRGGNGYTF.

The V and J genes are TRBV19 and TRBJ2-6; TRBD1 is a possible D gene (6 bases). V shed 3 bases and J shed 4 bases, with 10 bases lying between them. CDR3 length: 15 amino acids. Per germline, CDR1 LNHDA and CDR2 SQIVND (reference sequence). Here the CDR3 DNA reads TGTGCCAGTAGTATCCCAGGGGCCGGGGCCAACGTCCTGACTTTC. Protein sequence: CASSIPGAGANVLTF. Together with reference TRBV19 and TRBJ2-6, the CDR3 gives the full variable domain: DGGITQSPKYLFRKEGQNVTLSCEQNLNHDAMYWYRQDPGQGLRLIYYSQIVNDFQKGDIAEGYSVSREKKESFPLTVTSAQKNPTAFYLCASSIPGAGANVLTFGAGSRLTVL.

This chain connects TRBV19 to TRBJ1-4; D ambiguous. From germline, CDR1 is LNHDA and CDR2 SQIVND (reference sequence). With 6 bases removed from V and 0 bases from J, the gap between germline ends came to 8 bases. CDR3 length equals 14 residues. The CDR3 region has the DNA TGTGCCAGTAGCCGCTACTCAACTAATGAAAAACTGTTTTTT. Residues: CASSRYSTNEKLFF.

The V call is TRBV30, the J call TRBJ2-7; maybe TRBD2 (6 bases). Germline assignment: CDR1 GTSNPN and CDR2 SVGIG (reference sequence). The CDR3 is made up of 11 amino acids. V lost 7 bases to trimming and J lost 3 bases, with 10 bases between them. CDR3 DNA: TGTGCCTTACGGGAGTACTACGAGCAGTACTTC. As protein: CALREYYEQYF.

V gene TRBV19 combines with J gene TRBJ1-4, with 7 bases that match TRBD1. V was pared by 1 base and J by 7 bases, with 3 bases of the junction left unmatched. The CDR3 loop spans 14 amino acids. Germline V gene data show CDR1 as LNHDA and CDR2 as SQIVND (reference sequence). The CDR3 spells CASSIVQGGEKLFF. The CDR3, as DNA: TGTGCCAGTAGTATAGTTCAGGGGGGTGAAAAACTGTTTTTT. Filled out from reference TRBV19 and TRBJ1-4, the complete variable domain reads DGGITQSPKYLFRKEGQNVTLSCEQNLNHDAMYWYRQDPGQGLRLIYYSQIVNDFQKGDIAEGYSVSREKKESFPLTVTSAQKNPTAFYLCASSIVQGGEKLFFGSGTQLSVL.

This chain joins TRBV19 and TRBJ1-5, with D possibly TRBD1 on 5 matching bases. The V gene lost 3 bases and the J gene lost 11 bases, with 11 bases spanning the gap. There are 12 residues in the CDR3. Germline CDR1 reads LNHDA; CDR2 reads SQIVND (reference sequence). The CDR3 nucleotides read TGTGCCAGTAGTATGCCCTCGGACACCCAGCATTTT. Amino acid sequence: CASSMPSDTQHF.

The chain joins TRBV18 to TRBJ1-4; weak D call: TRBD1 (6 bases). V was trimmed by 4 bases and J by 2 bases, leaving 14 bases between them. Germline V gives CDR1 KGHSH, CDR2 LQKENI. The CDR3 covers 16 residues. The CDR3: CASSRAQGPTNEKLFF. The CDR3 DNA reads as TGTGCCAGCTCACGAGCGCAGGGGCCGACTAATGAAAAACTGTTTTTT.

The CDR3 spells CASSPQGQHRVYTEAFF. The CDR3 region has the DNA TGTGCCAGCTCACCGCAAGGACAGCACAGGGTCTACACTGAAGCTTTCTTT. The chain recombines TRBV18 with TRBJ1-1; D perhaps matches TRBD1 (6 bases). CDR1 and CDR2 (germline): KGHSH, LQKENI. Trimming took off 3 bases at V and 3 bases at J, with 20 bases between the two ends. The CDR3 runs to 17 residues.

This clone was seen more than once but under ten times. This chain uses TRBV6-1 with TRBJ2-7; 8 bases map to TRBD2. Trimming removed 4 bases from V and 4 bases from J; junction bases left unmatched: 0. CDR3 length equals 12 residues. Germline loops: CDR1 MNHNS, CDR2 SASEGT. The CDR3 DNA reads as TGTGCCAGCAGTGCGGGGGGGTACGAGCAGTACTTC. Protein: CASSAGGYEQYF.

This clone was found once. The chain combines TRBV5-1 with TRBJ1-1; D might be TRBD1 (5 bases). Trimming took 0 bases from V and 4 from J, leaving 7 bases between them. The germline V gene has CDR1 SGHRS and CDR2 YFSETQ. The CDR3 is made up of 13 amino acids. CDR3 in DNA: TGCGCCAGCAGCTTGGGGGGGGGCACTGAAGCTTTCTTT. This codes for CASSLGGGTEAFF.

This chain joins TRBV18 and TRBJ1-4, with 9 bases fitting TRBD1. The CDR3 runs 14 residues. V trimming: 3 bases; J trimming: 4 bases; junction bases outside the gene matches: 0. CDR1 is KGHSH, CDR2 LQKENI, per germline. CDR3 DNA sequence: TGTGCCAGCTCACCGACAGGGGGTAATGAAAAACTGTTTTTT. Its translation: CASSPTGGNEKLFF.

This clone was counted a single time. The chain combines TRBV12-5 with TRBJ2-4, with 10 bases fitting TRBD1. V dropped 5 bases and J dropped 9; count of bases not matched to a gene: 13. Germline lookup yields CDR1 LGHNT and CDR2 FRNRAP. The CDR3 loop spans 16 amino acids. The CDR3 coding sequence is TGTGCTAGTGGTCTCTCAGGGGGGACAGGGGAGGGCATTCAGTACTTC. This encodes CASGLSGGTGEGIQYF.

This rearrangement joins TRBV11-2 to TRBJ2-3; 11 bases match TRBD2. V shed 3 bases, J shed 5 bases, and the junction held 4 bases outside the gene matches. Germline CDR1 reads SGHAT; CDR2 reads FQNNGV. The CDR3 runs to 15 residues. This CDR3 is CASSFASGRRDTQYF. The CDR3, as DNA: TGTGCCAGCAGCTTCGCTAGCGGGAGGCGAGATACGCAGTATTTT.

V is TRBV11-3 and J is TRBJ2-1, with 9 bases lining up with TRBD1. Germline CDR1 is SGHNT and CDR2 is YENEEA. The CDR3 runs 16 residues. J lost 7 bases, V lost 8 bases, and 15 bases had no gene match. The CDR3 spells CASGNPRDRGINEQFF. The CDR3 DNA reads as TGTGCCAGCGGCAATCCCCGAGACAGGGGGATAAATGAGCAGTTCTTC.

The CDR3 DNA follows: TGTGCCAGCAGCTTAACGCCGGGACAGGGAGATGGCTACACCTTC. As protein: CASSLTPGQGDGYTF. The gene calls are TRBV7-9 and TRBJ1-2; 9 bases agree with TRBD1. The CDR3 extends over 15 amino acids. Per the germline V gene, CDR1 is SEHNR and CDR2 is FQNEAQ (reference sequence). Germline trimming cut 2 bases from V and 6 bases from J; bases unmatched to any gene: 7.

In its sample, this clone was seen once. This chain joins TRBV5-8 and TRBJ2-5; 9 bases are shared with TRBD2. Germline trimming cut 4 bases from V and 4 bases from J; bases unmatched to any gene: 8. The CDR3 runs 15 residues. Per germline, CDR1 SGHTS and CDR2 YDEGEE. The CDR3 DNA reads as TGTGCCAGCAGCACGGGACTAGCACAGCGAGAGACCCAGTACTTC. It is translated as CASSTGLAQRETQYF.

DNA of the CDR3: TGTGCCGGAAGCACAGCCGACCCATATAGGCGTGAGACCCAGTACTTC. It encodes CAGSTADPYRRETQYF. The genes are TRBV7-9 and TRBJ2-5; D uncertain. V shed 11 bases and J shed 5 bases, with 27 bases lying between them. Germline CDR1 and CDR2: SEHNR and FQNEAQ (reference sequence). The length of the CDR3 is 16 residues.